A selection of T cell receptor beta chains follows, all from one sample in a study of technical replicates of blood from several donors. Method: immunoSEQ multiplex PCR; TCRdb's copy keeps in-frame clones and lacks some. Here the sample spans approximately 59,000 clones, about 95% being singletons. The sequenced sample consisted of PBMCs. The source of these receptors is a human donor in good health. Some clones in this sample may be carry-over from other donors' samples. Each CDR3 is given with its conserved first and last residue. The D gene is left open where the match is weak. A row's size may be missing; if present it is once, few, many or a size class.

CDR3 protein | CDR3 DNA | J gene | V gene | D gene | clone size
CASSIGREGEQYF | TGTGCCAGTAGTATCGGGCGGGAGGGCGAGCAGTACTTC | TRBJ2-7 | TRBV19 | TRBD2 | NA
CASSEEQGVGGYTF | TGTGCCAGCAGTGAAGAACAGGGGGTTGGAGGCTACACCTTC | TRBJ1-2 | TRBV2 | TRBD1 | NA
CASSLRDRNEQFF | TGTGCCAGCAGTTTACGGGATCGGAATGAGCAGTTCTTC | TRBJ2-1 | TRBV27 | NA | NA
CASSLAGQTLAGYTF | TGTGCCAGTAGTCTAGCGGGACAAACCTTGGCGGGCTACACCTTC | TRBJ1-2 | TRBV19 | NA | NA
CASRRETSGTSYEQYF | TGTGCCAGCAGGAGGGAGACTAGCGGGACGTCCTACGAGCAGTACTTC | TRBJ2-7 | TRBV2 | TRBD2 | NA
CASSESPLSNYGYTF | TGTGCCAGCAGTGAATCCCCCCTTTCTAACTATGGCTACACCTTC | TRBJ1-2 | TRBV25-1 | NA | NA
CASSEPASLSTACSGNTIYF | TGCGCCAGCAGTGAGCCTGCTTCCCTTTCGACAGCCTGCTCTGGAAACACCATATATTTT | TRBJ1-3 | TRBV10-1 | NA | NA
CASSFLANYGYTF | TGTGCCAGCAGTTTCCTAGCTAACTATGGCTACACCTTC | TRBJ1-2 | TRBV27 | NA | NA
CASSPGTVGRETQYF | TGTGCCAGCAGTCCCGGGACAGTTGGGCGGGAGACCCAGTACTTC | TRBJ2-5 | TRBV7-3 | TRBD1 | NA
CASSLLTEPYEQYF | TGTGCCAGCAGCTTGCTAACAGAACCCTACGAGCAGTACTTC | TRBJ2-7 | TRBV5-5 | NA | NA
CASSLVGFSETQYF | TGCGCCAGCAGCCTTGTCGGGTTCTCGGAGACCCAGTACTTC | TRBJ2-5 | TRBV4-3 | NA | NA
CATLRPGVGTQYF | TGTGCCACTCTACGCCCGGGGGTCGGGACCCAGTACTTC | TRBJ2-5 | TRBV6-5 | NA | NA
CASSLGQGGEKLFF | TGTGCCAGCAGCTTGGGACAGGGGGGTGAAAAACTGTTTTTT | TRBJ1-4 | TRBV7-9 | TRBD1 | NA
CASSQDRAAGLYNEQFF | TGTGCCAGCAGCCAAGATCGAGCTGCGGGACTCTACAATGAGCAGTTCTTC | TRBJ2-1 | TRBV4-2 | NA | NA
CASRMTGAETQYF | TGTGCCAGCAGGATGACAGGGGCAGAGACCCAGTACTTC | TRBJ2-5 | TRBV25-1 | TRBD1 | once
CASSPAGQGETQYF | TGCGCCAGCAGCCCGGCGGGGCAGGGTGAGACCCAGTACTTC | TRBJ2-5 | TRBV5-1 | NA | once
CASSRRAGTGYIGTQYF | TGTGCCAGCAGCCGACGGGCGGGCACGGGCTATATTGGGACGCAGTATTTT | TRBJ2-3 | TRBV11-1 | NA | NA
CASSLMGPTGELFF | TGTGCCAGCAGCTTAATGGGGCCCACCGGGGAGCTGTTTTTT | TRBJ2-2 | TRBV7-9 | NA | NA
CASSLGRRFVYNEQFF | TGTGCCAGCAGCTTAGGAAGGCGGTTTGTATACAATGAGCAGTTCTTC | TRBJ2-1 | TRBV11-2 | NA | NA
CSVEDEGGVWQETQYF | TGCAGCGTTGAAGACGAAGGGGGTGTGTGGCAAGAGACCCAGTACTTC | TRBJ2-5 | TRBV29-1 | NA | NA
CASSLARNTEAFF | TGTGCCAGCAGCTTAGCCAGGAACACTGAAGCTTTCTTT | TRBJ1-1 | TRBV7-8 | NA | NA
CAITGGTPTNYGYTF | TGTGCCATCACCGGGGGGACACCGACTAACTATGGCTACACCTTC | TRBJ1-2 | TRBV10-3 | NA | NA
CASSQDRYPLYEQYF | TGTGCCAGCAGCCAGGACAGGTACCCTCTCTACGAGCAGTACTTC | TRBJ2-7 | TRBV5-5 | TRBD1 | NA
CASSLGWGQSGAQETQYF | TGTGCCAGCAGCTTAGGGTGGGGACAAAGCGGGGCCCAAGAGACCCAGTACTTC | TRBJ2-5 | TRBV7-2 | NA | NA
CASSQVRTENQPQHF | TGTGCCAGCAGCCAAGTCAGGACAGAGAATCAGCCCCAGCATTTT | TRBJ1-5 | TRBV4-2 | NA | NA
CAISDSDRGLSRYGYTF | TGTGCCATCAGTGATTCGGACAGGGGGCTGTCGCGGTATGGCTACACCTTC | TRBJ1-2 | TRBV10-3 | TRBD1 | NA
CASSLFLAGGRTDTQYF | TGCGCCAGCAGCTTGTTCCTAGCGGGGGGCCGCACAGATACGCAGTATTTT | TRBJ2-3 | TRBV5-1 | TRBD2 | NA